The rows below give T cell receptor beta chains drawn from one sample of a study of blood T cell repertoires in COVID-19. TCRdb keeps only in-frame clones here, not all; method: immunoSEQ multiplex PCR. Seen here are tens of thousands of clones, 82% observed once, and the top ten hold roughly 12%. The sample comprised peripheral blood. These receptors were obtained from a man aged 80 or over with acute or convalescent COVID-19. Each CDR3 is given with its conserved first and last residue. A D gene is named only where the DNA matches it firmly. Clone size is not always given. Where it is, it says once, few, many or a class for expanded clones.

CASSSGQPQANYGYTF | TGCGCCAGCAGCTCGGGACAGCCGCAAGCTAACTATGGCTACACCTTC | TRBD1 | TRBV5-1 | few | TRBJ1-2
CASSAPTANTEAFF | TGTGCCAGCAGCGCCCCGACTGCGAACACTGAAGCTTTCTTT | NA | TRBV2 | NA | TRBJ1-1
CASSPGISNQPQHF | TGTGCCAGCTCACCAGGCATTAGCAATCAGCCCCAGCATTTT | NA | TRBV18 | NA | TRBJ1-5
CASSPGTLNTGELFF | TGTGCCAGCTCACCGGGGACACTGAACACCGGGGAGCTGTTTTTT | NA | TRBV18 | NA | TRBJ2-2
CASSIGQVGGTEAFF | TGTGCCAGCAGCATTGGACAGGTTGGGGGGACTGAAGCTTTCTTT | TRBD1 | TRBV11-2 | NA | TRBJ1-1
CASSPSRRGLFGEETQYF | TGTGCCAGCAGTCCCTCCCGGCGCGGGCTCTTCGGGGAAGAGACCCAGTACTTC | NA | TRBV2 | NA | TRBJ2-5
CASSPSYGTGNNEKLFF | TGTGCCAGCTCACCAAGTTACGGGACAGGGAATAATGAAAAACTGTTTTTT | TRBD1 | TRBV18 | once | TRBJ1-4
CASSLFRGVGLTEAFF | TGTGCCAGCAGCTTATTCCGGGGGGTCGGGCTCACTGAAGCTTTCTTT | NA | TRBV7-9 | NA | TRBJ1-1
CASSSSSGVKAYNEQFF | TGTGCCAGCAGCTCCTCTAGCGGGGTTAAGGCCTACAATGAGCAGTTCTTC | TRBD2 | TRBV7-8 | NA | TRBJ2-1
CASSLSSGATDTQYF | TGCGCCAGCAGCTTGTCTAGCGGGGCGACAGATACGCAGTATTTT | TRBD2 | TRBV5-1 | NA | TRBJ2-3
CASSLGQGMNTGELFF | TGTGCCAGCAGCTTGGGACAGGGGATGAACACCGGGGAGCTGTTTTTT | TRBD1 | TRBV5-5 | NA | TRBJ2-2
CSVPLDTGGGGYTF | TGCAGCGTCCCACTCGATACAGGGGGCGGCGGCTACACCTTC | TRBD1 | TRBV29-1 | many | TRBJ1-2
CASSKTRTQTGYGYTF | TGTGCCAGCAGTAAGACTAGGACGCAAACGGGCTATGGCTACACCTTC | NA | TRBV2 | NA | TRBJ1-2
CASSLVSGQGGEQYF | TGTGCCAGCAGCTTAGTTTCTGGACAGGGAGGCGAGCAGTACTTC | TRBD1 | TRBV7-8 | NA | TRBJ2-7
CASTRGGDGYGYTF | TGTGCCAGCACCCGGGGAGGGGACGGCTATGGCTACACCTTC | NA | TRBV6-5 | NA | TRBJ1-2
CASTDKRQGNTEAFF | TGTGCCAGTACCGATAAGAGGCAGGGGAACACTGAAGCTTTCTTT | NA | TRBV19 | once | TRBJ1-1
CAISEAERETQYF | TGTGCCATCAGTGAGGCTGAGAGAGAGACCCAGTACTTC | NA | TRBV10-3 | NA | TRBJ2-5
CASSSSTGRETQYF | TGTGCCAGCAGCTCTAGTACAGGGAGAGAGACCCAGTACTTC | NA | TRBV11-2 | once | TRBJ2-5
CASSLGGSGETQYF | TGCGCCAGCAGCTTGGGAGGGTCCGGGGAGACCCAGTACTTC | NA | TRBV5-1 | NA | TRBJ2-5
CSASEGVNYGYTF | TGCAGTGCTAGTGAGGGCGTCAACTATGGCTACACCTTC | NA | TRBV20-1 | NA | TRBJ1-2
CASSRQGKGYGYTF | TGTGCCAGCAGCAGACAGGGGAAAGGCTATGGCTACACCTTC | NA | TRBV21-1 | NA | TRBJ1-2
CASSLAGTGEDTF | TGTGCCAGCAGTTTAGCGGGGACAGGGGAGGACACCTTC | TRBD1 | TRBV12-3/TRBV12-4 | many | TRBJ1-2
CASRPGTGGSYSGNTIYF | TGTGCCAGCAGACCCGGGACAGGGGGCTCTTACTCTGGAAACACCATATATTTT | TRBD1 | TRBV5-4 | NA | TRBJ1-3
CAWSPAGTPSSPLHF | TGTGCCTGGAGTCCTGCCGGGACACCCAGTTCACCCCTCCACTTT | NA | TRBV30 | few | TRBJ1-6
CASIPQGATEAFF | TGTGCCAGCATCCCACAGGGTGCAACTGAAGCTTTCTTT | NA | TRBV12-3/TRBV12-4 | NA | TRBJ1-1
CASSSRSLNTEAFF | TGTGCCAGCTCATCGAGGTCCCTGAACACTGAAGCTTTCTTT | NA | TRBV18 | NA | TRBJ1-1
CASSQEPGSNQPQHF | TGTGCCAGCAGCCAAGAACCGGGAAGCAATCAGCCCCAGCATTTT | NA | TRBV3-1/TRBV3-2 | NA | TRBJ1-5
CSAGVTGELFF | TGCAGCGCCGGGGTCACCGGGGAGCTGTTTTTT | NA | TRBV29-1 | NA | TRBJ2-2
CASSIGTSLGSNQPQHF | TGTGCCAGTAGTATAGGAACTAGTCTGGGGAGCAATCAGCCCCAGCATTTT | NA | TRBV19 | once | TRBJ1-5
CASSLGVVQPQHF | TGTGCCAGCAGTTTAGGCGTTGTCCAGCCCCAGCATTTT | NA | TRBV12-3/TRBV12-4 | NA | TRBJ1-5
CASSEPGQGLGYEKLFF | TGTGCCAGCAGTGAGCCGGGACAGGGTCTCGGGTATGAAAAACTGTTTTTT | TRBD1 | TRBV6-1 | NA | TRBJ1-4
CASSFRDRNSPLHF | TGTGCCAGCAGCTTCCGGGACAGAAATTCACCCCTCCACTTT | TRBD1 | TRBV5-8 | NA | TRBJ1-6
CASSLGQGQETQYF | TGTGCCAGCAGCTTAGGACAGGGACAAGAGACCCAGTACTTC | TRBD1 | TRBV9 | NA | TRBJ2-5
CASSDSRLAEKTF | TGTGCCAGCAGTGACTCCAGGTTGGCAGAAAAGACCTTC | NA | TRBV6-4 | NA | TRBJ1-2
CASSARGKDYGYTF | TGTGCCAGTAGTGCCCGAGGGAAAGACTATGGCTACACCTTC | NA | TRBV19 | NA | TRBJ1-2
CASSNSGTAHYGYTF | TGTGCCAGCTCAAATTCAGGGACAGCCCACTATGGCTACACCTTC | TRBD1 | TRBV18 | NA | TRBJ1-2
CASSPRVAGFAYGYTF | TGCGCCAGCAGCCCCCGTGTCGCAGGGTTCGCCTATGGCTACACCTTC | NA | TRBV5-1 | NA | TRBJ1-2
CSVDGVHPDTQYF | TGCAGCGTTGATGGAGTTCACCCAGATACGCAGTATTTT | NA | TRBV29-1 | NA | TRBJ2-3
CASSLQALNTGELFF | TGTGCCAGCAGCCTACAGGCGCTGAACACCGGGGAGCTGTTTTTT | NA | TRBV7-9 | NA | TRBJ2-2
CAIGQGAASPLHF | TGTGCCATCGGACAGGGGGCAGCTTCACCCCTCCACTTT | TRBD1 | TRBV15 | NA | TRBJ1-6
CASSFRPGVTYEQYF | TGTGCCAGCAGCTTTCGGCCAGGGGTAACCTACGAGCAGTACTTC | NA | TRBV12-1 | NA | TRBJ2-7
CASSIDSFRGTEAFF | TGTGCCAGTAGTATCGACAGTTTTCGCGGCACTGAAGCTTTCTTT | NA | TRBV19 | NA | TRBJ1-1
CASRQSETTNEKLFF | TGTGCCAGCAGACAGTCTGAAACAACTAATGAAAAACTGTTTTTT | NA | TRBV2 | NA | TRBJ1-4
CAISEGQGYEQYF | TGTGCCATCAGCGAGGGACAGGGCTACGAGCAGTACTTC | TRBD1 | TRBV10-3 | once | TRBJ2-7
CAWCRTAGSPLHF | TGTGCCTGGTGCCGGACAGCGGGATCACCCCTCCACTTT | NA | TRBV30 | NA | TRBJ1-6
CASSRGASYEQYF | TGTGCCAGCAGTCGCGGGGCGTCCTACGAGCAGTACTTC | NA | TRBV7-3 | once | TRBJ2-7
CASSIAGGAGETQYF | TGTGCCAGTAGTATAGCGGGGGGTGCCGGGGAGACCCAGTACTTC | TRBD2 | TRBV19 | once | TRBJ2-5
CASSPGVSNQPQHF | TGTGCCAGCTCACCCGGGGTAAGCAATCAGCCCCAGCATTTT | NA | TRBV18 | NA | TRBJ1-5
CASSPNTGRGNTEAFF | TGCGCCAGCAGCCCCAATACAGGGAGAGGGAACACTGAAGCTTTCTTT | NA | TRBV5-1 | NA | TRBJ1-1
CASTLDRGYGYTF | TGTGCCAGCACCCTTGACAGGGGCTATGGCTACACCTTC | TRBD1 | TRBV6-5 | NA | TRBJ1-2
CASSLATSGVYNEQFF | TGCGCCAGCAGCTTGGCCACTAGCGGGGTGTACAATGAGCAGTTCTTC | TRBD2 | TRBV5-1 | NA | TRBJ2-1
CASSETGNYGYTF | TGTGCCAGCAGCGAGACAGGGAACTATGGCTACACCTTC | TRBD1 | TRBV2 | NA | TRBJ1-2
CASSDSDRGRAFF | TGTGCCAGCAGTGACTCAGACAGGGGCAGGGCTTTCTTT | TRBD1 | TRBV6-4 | few | TRBJ1-1
CASRRGTEVTGELFF | TGTGCCAGCAGACGGGGGACCGAAGTCACCGGGGAGCTGTTTTTT | NA | TRBV6-6 | NA | TRBJ2-2